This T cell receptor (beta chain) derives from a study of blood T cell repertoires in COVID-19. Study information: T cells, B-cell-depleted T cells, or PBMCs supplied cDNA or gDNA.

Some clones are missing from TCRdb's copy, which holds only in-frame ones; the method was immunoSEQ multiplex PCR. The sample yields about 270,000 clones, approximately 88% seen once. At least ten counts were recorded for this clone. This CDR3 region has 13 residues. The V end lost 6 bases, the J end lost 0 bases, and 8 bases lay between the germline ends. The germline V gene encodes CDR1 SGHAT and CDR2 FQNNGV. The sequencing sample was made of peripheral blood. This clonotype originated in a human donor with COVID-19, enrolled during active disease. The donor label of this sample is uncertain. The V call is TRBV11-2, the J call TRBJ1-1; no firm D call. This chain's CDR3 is CASSPDLNTEAFF. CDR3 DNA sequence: TGTGCCAGCAGTCCGGACTTGAACACTGAAGCTTTCTTT.